The 11 T cell receptor beta chains in this list originate from one sample, sequenced in a study of cytomegalovirus exposure and HLA in healthy donors (dated 2017 in TCRdb). The library relied on the immunoSEQ multiplex PCR assay. A mixture of 60 forward primers for TCR Vbeta segments and 13 reverse primers for TCR Jbeta segments was used in the multiplex PCR. TCRdb limited this immuneACCESS table to in-frame rearrangements with V and J called. A share of clones is missing; checked studies link under half to unresolved V genes, and the rest is unexplained. This sample gives about 160,000 clones in total; 70% to 80% of them show up just once. Around 2.1% of the sample comes from the top ten. The specimen was PBMCs. These receptors were taken from a man in his fifties in good health and CMV-seropositive.

This clone came up once. The chain couples TRBV5-1 to TRBJ1-4; 9 bases map to TRBD1. The CDR3 length is 15 residues. V gave up 2 bases and J gave up 7 bases; unmatched junction bases: 6. CDR1 and CDR2 from the germline V gene are SGHRS and YFSETQ. CDR3 region: CASSFVTGGGEKLFF. Written as DNA, the CDR3 is TGCGCCAGCAGCTTCGTGACAGGGGGTGGTGAAAAACTGTTTTTT.

This chain connects TRBV7-8 to TRBJ2-1, with a weak D call TRBD2 (7 bases). The CDR3 is 17 amino acids. The V gene lost 1 base and the J gene lost 3 bases, with 16 bases spanning the gap. Germline CDR1 is SGHVS and CDR2 is FQNEAQ. CDR3 in amino acids: CASSLGAWGGGYNEQFF. CDR3 nucleotides: TGTGCCAGCAGCTTAGGAGCCTGGGGGGGCGGCTACAATGAGCAGTTCTTC.

The V and J genes are TRBV6-5 and TRBJ2-3; 7 bases align to TRBD1. J lost 5 bases, V lost 10 bases, and 15 bases had no gene match. Germline CDR1 MNHEY, CDR2 SVGAGI. This CDR3 has 15 amino acids. The CDR3 DNA reads as TGTGCCACCAAGTTATGGGGACAGCCTCAAGATACGCAGTATTTT. Residues: CATKLWGQPQDTQYF.

This clone has just one count. V and J are TRBV7-9 and TRBJ2-3, with TRBD2 matching 10 bases. Unmatched junction bases numbered 3, after V lost 1 base and J lost 2 bases. This CDR3 is built from 16 residues. Germline V gives CDR1 SEHNR, CDR2 FQNEAQ (reference sequence). CDR3 loop: CASSLVAGGLTDTQYF. The CDR3 region has the DNA TGTGCCAGCAGCTTAGTAGCGGGGGGCCTCACAGATACGCAGTATTTT.

The rearrangement uses TRBV28 and TRBJ1-1; TRBD1 matches at 7 bases. CDR1 and CDR2 (germline): MDHEN, SYDVKM. This CDR3 contains 15 residues. Trimming took 3 bases from V and 4 from J; bases not matched to a gene: 8. In DNA form, the CDR3 reads TGTGCCAGCAGTTTGGAAGGGGGCGCCTCCACTGAAGCTTTCTTT. Its protein is CASSLEGGASTEAFF.

This clone came up a few times. V and J are TRBV4-3 and TRBJ2-7, with TRBD1 identical over 11 bases. The V and J ends lost 0 bases and 4 bases, in that order; junction bases with no gene match: 5. Germline CDR1 LGHNA, CDR2 YSLEER. This CDR3 contains 16 residues. The CDR3 is CASSQDLGQGGYEQYF. The CDR3 region has the DNA TGCGCCAGCAGCCAAGATCTGGGACAGGGGGGGTACGAGCAGTACTTC.

This chain joins TRBV5-1 and TRBJ1-4; D gene uncertain. V shed 7 bases and J shed 3 bases, with 10 bases lying between them. The CDR3 is 13 residues long. Germline V gives CDR1 SGHRS, CDR2 YFSETQ. The DNA for the CDR3 is TGCGCCAGCGCACCCACGGCTAATGAAAAACTGTTTTTT. Translated, it gives CASAPTANEKLFF.

This clone was counted between two and nine times. This chain links TRBV6-1 with TRBJ2-2, with TRBD1 matching over 11 bases. CDR3 size: 15 residues. V shed 6 bases and J 4 bases; nucleotides not matched to a gene: 4. Looked up from germline, CDR1 is MNHNS and CDR2 is SASEGT. CDR3 loop: CASRGGTGGTGELFF. CDR3 nucleotides: TGTGCCAGCAGAGGCGGGACAGGGGGCACCGGGGAGCTGTTTTTT.

J is TRBJ2-7 and V is TRBV27, with TRBD1 matching over 8 bases. The CDR3 runs to 14 residues. The ends lost 3 bases at V and 6 bases at J; junction bases unmatched: 7. Germline loops: CDR1 MNHEY, CDR2 SMNVEV (reference sequence). CDR3 DNA sequence: TGTGCCAGCAGTTTCAGGGGGCGCGTCTCCGAGCAGTACTTC. Protein sequence: CASSFRGRVSEQYF.

The CDR3 DNA sequence: TGTGCCAGCAGTGAACCAGCGGGGGGGTCCTACGAGCAGTACTTC. Its translation: CASSEPAGGSYEQYF. The chain couples TRBV2 to TRBJ2-7; 10 bases align to TRBD2. J lost 1 base, V lost 2 bases, and 2 bases had no gene match. The CDR3 contains 15 residues. Germline V gives CDR1 SNHLY, CDR2 FYNNEI.

V is TRBV7-2 and J is TRBJ2-3; the match to TRBD2 covers 11 bases. CDR1 is SGHTA and CDR2 is FQGNSA in the germline V gene. Losses at the gene ends were 5 bases for V and 5 bases for J; bases not matched to a gene: 6. CDR3 length equals 15 residues. CDR3 DNA sequence: TGTGCCAGCAGCGCGACTAGCGGGGTTATAGATACGCAGTATTTT. This encodes CASSATSGVIDTQYF.